A selection of T cell receptor beta chains follows, all from one sample in a study of Ad26.COV2.S vaccination and SARS-CoV-2 variants. The assay was immunoSEQ multiplex PCR, and TCRdb's table has in-frame clones only and misses some. Of around 300,000 clones in the sample, around 89% were seen once. The sample in question was peripheral blood, obtained in a trial of Ad26.COV2.S vaccine versus placebo. These TCRs come from a person between 18 and 65 years old who received the Ad26.COV2.S COVID-19 vaccine or a placebo. Both conserved end residues are trimmed from each CDR3. A D gene is named only where the DNA matches it firmly.

v_call: TRBV4-1
d_call: NA
j_call: TRBJ1-1
cdr3_length: 13
cdr3_aa: ASSQGGRSYTEAF

v_call: TRBV5-4
d_call: NA
j_call: TRBJ1-1
cdr3_length: 13
cdr3_aa: ASSADGGMNTEAF

v_call: TRBV6-5
d_call: NA
j_call: TRBJ2-7
cdr3_length: 10
cdr3_aa: ASRGDNYEQY

v_call: TRBV4-1
d_call: TRBD1
j_call: TRBJ1-2
cdr3_length: 12
cdr3_aa: ASSQPPGGSGYT

v_call: TRBV20-1
d_call: TRBD1
j_call: TRBJ1-2
cdr3_length: 11
cdr3_aa: SASVRDRGDYT

v_call: TRBV7-5
d_call: NA
j_call: TRBJ1-2
cdr3_length: 13
cdr3_aa: ARSLTGKPNYGYT

v_call: TRBV28
d_call: TRBD1
j_call: TRBJ2-6
cdr3_length: 16
cdr3_aa: ASTQGTDRGSGANVLT

v_call: TRBV19
d_call: NA
j_call: TRBJ2-2
cdr3_length: 14
cdr3_aa: ASSIGSGENTGELF

v_call: TRBV9
d_call: NA
j_call: TRBJ1-1
cdr3_length: 15
cdr3_aa: ASSGAGGPNLNTEAF

v_call: TRBV14
d_call: TRBD2
j_call: TRBJ2-7
cdr3_length: 13
cdr3_aa: ASSQGRGVAYEQY

v_call: TRBV27
d_call: NA
j_call: TRBJ1-1
cdr3_length: 12
cdr3_aa: ASSREYRDTEAF

v_call: TRBV9
d_call: NA
j_call: TRBJ2-3
cdr3_length: 13
cdr3_aa: ASSVGGEGTDTQY

v_call: TRBV5-1
d_call: NA
j_call: TRBJ1-2
cdr3_length: 13
cdr3_aa: ASSLWQGNPYGYT

v_call: TRBV3-1/TRBV3-2
d_call: TRBD1
j_call: TRBJ1-3
cdr3_length: 13
cdr3_aa: ASSPRTGDGNTIY

v_call: TRBV5-1
d_call: NA
j_call: TRBJ1-1
cdr3_length: 13
cdr3_aa: ASSLGIQMNTEAF

v_call: TRBV5-1
d_call: TRBD1
j_call: TRBJ1-2
cdr3_length: 16
cdr3_aa: ASSLIAPPDRANYGYT

v_call: TRBV11-2
d_call: NA
j_call: TRBJ1-4
cdr3_length: 12
cdr3_aa: ASSLWGPNEKLF

v_call: TRBV7-2
d_call: NA
j_call: TRBJ1-2
cdr3_length: 15
cdr3_aa: ASSLFKRGGAGYGYT

v_call: TRBV6-5
d_call: NA
j_call: TRBJ1-3
cdr3_length: 13
cdr3_aa: ASRKAGNTGNTIY

v_call: TRBV7-9
d_call: TRBD1
j_call: TRBJ1-4
cdr3_length: 13
cdr3_aa: ASSARQGTREKLF

v_call: TRBV29-1
d_call: TRBD1
j_call: TRBJ1-4
cdr3_length: 11
cdr3_aa: SVLQGVDEKLF

v_call: TRBV5-1
d_call: NA
j_call: TRBJ1-1
cdr3_length: 11
cdr3_aa: ASMSQGYTEAF

v_call: TRBV28
d_call: NA
j_call: TRBJ2-7
cdr3_length: 17
cdr3_aa: ASSFRTFSPFLLGYEQY

v_call: TRBV29-1
d_call: TRBD1
j_call: TRBJ2-1
cdr3_length: 14
cdr3_aa: SVGATGGGSYNEQF

v_call: TRBV28
d_call: NA
j_call: TRBJ2-1
cdr3_length: 12
cdr3_aa: ASSFGRGYNEQF

v_call: TRBV28
d_call: NA
j_call: TRBJ2-7
cdr3_length: 14
cdr3_aa: ASTPPGGLRPYEQY

v_call: TRBV28
d_call: NA
j_call: TRBJ1-1
cdr3_length: 11
cdr3_aa: ASSLEVNTEAF

v_call: TRBV6-5
d_call: TRBD2
j_call: TRBJ2-5
cdr3_length: 14
cdr3_aa: ASSYWSSGVGETQY

v_call: TRBV4-2
d_call: NA
j_call: TRBJ2-2
cdr3_length: 14
cdr3_aa: ASSQAGGENTGELF

v_call: TRBV19
d_call: NA
j_call: TRBJ1-1
cdr3_length: 12
cdr3_aa: ASMGGSMNTEAF

v_call: TRBV28
d_call: NA
j_call: TRBJ1-5
cdr3_length: 13
cdr3_aa: ASSRSDISNQPQH

v_call: TRBV6-1
d_call: NA
j_call: TRBJ2-7
cdr3_length: 9
cdr3_aa: ASSEMNREY

v_call: TRBV5-1
d_call: NA
j_call: TRBJ1-5
cdr3_length: 13
cdr3_aa: ASSLDGNSNQPQH

v_call: TRBV12-3/TRBV12-4
d_call: TRBD1
j_call: TRBJ1-2
cdr3_length: 11
cdr3_aa: ASSDRENYGYT

v_call: TRBV3-1/TRBV3-2
d_call: TRBD1
j_call: TRBJ1-6
cdr3_length: 13
cdr3_aa: ASSPRDRSYSPLH

v_call: TRBV12-3/TRBV12-4
d_call: NA
j_call: TRBJ2-3
cdr3_length: 10
cdr3_aa: ASSYSTDTQY

v_call: TRBV19
d_call: TRBD2
j_call: TRBJ2-1
cdr3_length: 12
cdr3_aa: ASQVGLAFNEQF

v_call: TRBV15
d_call: NA
j_call: TRBJ2-5
cdr3_length: 10
cdr3_aa: ATSRVGETQY

v_call: TRBV7-2
d_call: TRBD2
j_call: TRBJ2-7
cdr3_length: 12
cdr3_aa: ASSSGLVTYEQY

v_call: TRBV15
d_call: NA
j_call: TRBJ2-5
cdr3_length: 11
cdr3_aa: ATSRVRGETQY

v_call: TRBV7-6
d_call: TRBD2
j_call: TRBJ2-1
cdr3_length: 14
cdr3_aa: ASSGNPGTSLNEQF

v_call: TRBV13
d_call: TRBD1
j_call: TRBJ1-6
cdr3_length: 15
cdr3_aa: ASSSVGTGSHNSPLH

v_call: TRBV12-3/TRBV12-4
d_call: NA
j_call: TRBJ1-1
cdr3_length: 11
cdr3_aa: ASSFTGTTEAF

v_call: TRBV2
d_call: TRBD1
j_call: TRBJ1-2
cdr3_length: 13
cdr3_aa: ASRVQGLPRDGYT

v_call: TRBV20-1
d_call: TRBD2
j_call: TRBJ2-7
cdr3_length: 9
cdr3_aa: SAGRTREQY

v_call: TRBV6-2/TRBV6-3
d_call: NA
j_call: TRBJ2-2
cdr3_length: 13
cdr3_aa: ASSYSGTTTGELF

v_call: TRBV6-6
d_call: TRBD1
j_call: TRBJ1-6
cdr3_length: 13
cdr3_aa: ASSYGQGYNSPLH

v_call: TRBV6-2/TRBV6-3
d_call: TRBD2
j_call: TRBJ2-1
cdr3_length: 11
cdr3_aa: ASSLAEYNEQF

v_call: TRBV7-9
d_call: NA
j_call: TRBJ1-1
cdr3_length: 13
cdr3_aa: ASSSADRPNTEAF

v_call: TRBV9
d_call: NA
j_call: TRBJ1-5
cdr3_length: 13
cdr3_aa: ASSVGGLVNQPQH

v_call: TRBV7-2
d_call: NA
j_call: TRBJ2-5
cdr3_length: 15
cdr3_aa: ASSLALASRGQETQY

v_call: TRBV9
d_call: NA
j_call: TRBJ2-7
cdr3_length: 11
cdr3_aa: ASSVSLLGEQY

v_call: TRBV7-6
d_call: NA
j_call: TRBJ1-1
cdr3_length: 17
cdr3_aa: ASSWRPASDIPANTEAF

v_call: TRBV28
d_call: NA
j_call: TRBJ1-6
cdr3_length: 14
cdr3_aa: ASITGSSSYNSPLH

v_call: TRBV6-2/TRBV6-3
d_call: NA
j_call: TRBJ2-5
cdr3_length: 11
cdr3_aa: ASSQLRDQTQY